This T cell receptor beta chain originates from a study of cytotoxic CD8 clonotypes in ibrutinib-treated CLL. Study overall: Following treatment for a median roughly 13 months, range 6 to 36, response samples were then taken.

As concerns this clone: Its target is unknown.

V was pared by 2 bases and J by 4 bases, with 18 bases between. The CDR3 runs 16 residues. Germline V gives CDR1 KGHSH, CDR2 LQKENI. Study-level results: Stable or contracted on treatment, public clonotypes were also uncommon. An increase in clonality occurred at ibrutinib response, followed by a return toward baseline at progression.

Here immunoSEQ multiplex PCR was the method, and the copy in TCRdb shows in-frame clones only, minus some. Of roughly 250,000 clones detected, about three quarters appear once; the ten largest clones hold 15%. The specimen comprised PBMCs, sampled after 24 months of ibrutinib treatment. The J gene is TRBJ2-7, the V gene TRBV18, with D tentatively TRBD1 or TRBD2 (5 bases each). This clonotype was sampled from a human donor with chronic lymphocytic leukemia. CDR3 sequence (DNA): TGTGCCAGCTCACCAGGCCCGACGGGACCCGGGTACGAGCAGTACTTC. Residues: CASSPGPTGPGYEQYF. The full variable domain, with the rest looked up from reference TRBV18 and TRBJ2-7, is NAGVMQNPRHLVRRRGQEARLRCSPMKGHSHVYWYRQLPEEGLKFMVYLQKENIIDESGMPKERFSAEFPKEGPSILRIQQVVRGDSAAYFCASSPGPTGPGYEQYFGPGTRLTVT.